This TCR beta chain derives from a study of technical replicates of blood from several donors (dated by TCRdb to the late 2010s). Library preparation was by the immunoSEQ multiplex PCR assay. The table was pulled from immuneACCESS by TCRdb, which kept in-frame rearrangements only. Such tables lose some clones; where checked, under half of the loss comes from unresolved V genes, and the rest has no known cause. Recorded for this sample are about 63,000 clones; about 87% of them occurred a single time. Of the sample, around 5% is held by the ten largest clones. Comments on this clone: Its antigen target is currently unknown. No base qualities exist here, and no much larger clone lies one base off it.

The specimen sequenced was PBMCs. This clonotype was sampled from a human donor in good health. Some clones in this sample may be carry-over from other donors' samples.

The encoded CDR3 is CASSLGGSGPNEQFF. The nucleotide sequence reads as follows: TGTGCCAGCAGCTTAGGTGGTAGCGGCCCCAATGAGCAGTTCTTC. The chain is encoded by TRBV7-9 joined to TRBJ2-1; a tentative D call is TRBD2 (6 bases match). CDR1 SEHNR and CDR2 FQNEAQ are derived from the germline V gene (reference sequence). The junction carries 13 bases between V and J, which are trimmed by 1 base and 6 bases respectively. Its CDR3 holds 15 amino acids, cysteine through phenylalanine. Only the CDR3 DNA stays, 45 bases, in frame from base 1.